Below are 13 T cell receptor beta chains sequenced from a single sample in a study of graft-versus-host responses after intestinal transplantation. The protocol was immunoSEQ multiplex PCR, while the TCRdb copy is restricted to in-frame clones and leaves out a portion. The table includes some 96,000 clones, 75% to 95% detected once. The source material was PBMCs, sampled around 68 weeks after intestinal transplant. These receptors originate from a human patient who received an intestinal transplant, so some T cells may come from the graft donor.

This clone was detected a few times. The rearrangement joins TRBV6-5 to TRBJ1-1; TRBD1 might be the D (6 bases). CDR1 is MNHEY and CDR2 is SVGAGI in the germline V gene. The CDR3 sequence is 13 residues long. The germline V and J ends were trimmed by 4 bases and 10 bases, with 16 bases remaining between them. CDR3 in DNA: TGTGCCAGCAGTTGGGGGGGCGGACTGGGAGCTTTCTTT. Its protein product is CASSWGGGLGAFF.

V is TRBV6-5 and J is TRBJ2-3; D gene ambiguous. Germline loops: CDR1 MNHEY, CDR2 SVGAGI. The CDR3 contains 12 residues. V dropped 6 bases and J dropped 5 bases, with 9 bases sitting between them. For the CDR3, the DNA is TGTGCCAGCAGGCCCGACGGAGATACGCAGTATTTT. Translating it yields CASRPDGDTQYF.

This clone has just a few counts. Different DNA sequences within this sample yield the same CDR3. The V call is TRBV19, the J call TRBJ2-5, with TRBD2 as a possible D gene (5 bases). The V gene lost 5 bases and the J gene lost 1 base, with 5 bases spanning the gap. The CDR3 sequence is 12 residues long. Per the germline V gene, CDR1 is LNHDA and CDR2 is SQIVND (reference sequence). As DNA, the CDR3 is TGTGCCAGTAGTCGGGGCCAAGAGACCCAGTACTTC. Translated, it gives CASSRGQETQYF.

J is TRBJ2-7 and V is TRBV5-1, with D perhaps TRBD1 (5 bases). Germline CDR1 is SGHRS and CDR2 is YFSETQ. Trimming cost V 4 bases and J 1 base, with 12 bases left between them. The CDR3 totals 14 residues. This CDR3 reads CASSPPTVSYEQYF. CDR3 in DNA: TGCGCCAGCAGCCCGCCGACAGTATCCTACGAGCAGTACTTC.

This chain links TRBV10-3 with TRBJ1-6; D gene uncertain. Germline lookup yields CDR1 ENHRY and CDR2 SYGVKD. The CDR3 length is 13 residues. Trimming shortened V by 10 bases and J by 9 bases, and 16 bases separated the two germline ends. The CDR3 protein is CATQSGLGSPLHF. The CDR3 region has the DNA TGTGCCACCCAGAGCGGGTTGGGTTCACCCCTCCACTTT.

The CDR3 region is CASSIDGAGGVTDTQYF. The DNA for the CDR3 is TGTGCCAGTAGTATAGATGGGGCAGGGGGCGTAACAGATACGCAGTATTTT. J is TRBJ2-3 and V is TRBV19, with 8 bases aligning to TRBD1. CDR1 and CDR2 from the germline V gene are LNHDA and SQIVND (reference sequence). V shed 0 bases, J shed 3 bases, and the junction held 8 bases outside the gene matches. The CDR3 runs to 17 residues.

The V call is TRBV5-1, the J call TRBJ1-4; no definite D call. V lost 0 bases, J lost 7 bases, and 10 bases lay in between. The CDR3 totals 14 residues. Germline V lookup: CDR1 SGHRS, CDR2 YFSETQ. The CDR3: CASSLAVQGEKLFF. Written as DNA, the CDR3 is TGCGCCAGCAGCTTGGCCGTCCAAGGTGAAAAACTGTTTTTT.

The V call is TRBV7-9, the J call TRBJ1-1, with TRBD1 as a possible D gene (5 bases). The CDR3 covers 15 residues. Trimming took 4 bases from V and 4 from J, leaving 16 bases between them. Germline lookup yields CDR1 SEHNR and CDR2 FQNEAQ (reference sequence). CDR3 coding DNA: TGTGCCAGCAGCTACGAAGGTCGGGGCGGCACTGAAGCTTTCTTT. Protein: CASSYEGRGGTEAFF.

The chain couples TRBV2 to TRBJ1-6; D gene ambiguous. The CDR3 is 14 residues long. V was cut by 7 bases and J by 0 bases, with 7 bases left in between. Germline V gene sequence: CDR1 SNHLY, CDR2 FYNNEI. CDR3 protein: CASTESSYNSPLHF. The CDR3 nucleotides read TGTGCCAGCACCGAAAGCTCCTATAATTCACCCCTCCACTTT.

Here the CDR3 reads CASSSSGGAYEQYF. In DNA, the CDR3 is TGTGCCAGCAGCTCTAGCGGGGGGGCCTACGAGCAGTACTTC. The J gene is TRBJ2-7, the V gene TRBV7-9, with TRBD2 matching over 12 bases. This CDR3 has 14 residues. The V gene end was trimmed by 4 bases and the J gene end by 2 bases; junction bases not matched to a gene: 0. CDR1 is SEHNR, CDR2 FQNEAQ, per germline (reference sequence).

The chain carries TRBV5-8 and TRBJ1-2; a weak D match, TRBD1 (6 bases). The CDR3 is 16 amino acids. Germline CDR1 is SGHTS and CDR2 is YDEGEE. CDR3 nucleotides: TGTGCTATTCTCGTCGGGGGGGCGGCCGACCCCTATGGCTACACCTTC. Protein: CAILVGGAADPYGYTF.

CDR3 protein: CASSLSGRTGYYNEQFF. CDR3 bases: TGTGCCAGCAGCTTGTCAGGACGGACAGGTTACTACAATGAGCAGTTCTTC. The chain employs TRBV5-4 and TRBJ2-1; TRBD1 matches at 7 bases. Germline V gene sequence: CDR1 SGHNT, CDR2 YYREEE (reference sequence). The ends lost 1 base at V and 3 bases at J; junction bases unmatched: 10. This CDR3 comprises 17 residues.

For this clone: The same CDR3 is also encoded by other DNA sequences in this sample. The chain recombines TRBV20-1 with TRBJ2-5; D unclear. Germline V gene data show CDR1 as DFQATT and CDR2 as SNEGSKA (reference sequence). Deletions cut 1 base from V and 4 bases from J, with 1 base between. CDR3 length equals 10 residues. CDR3 nucleotides: TGCAGTGCTAGAGGAGAGACCCAGTACTTC. The encoded protein is CSARGETQYF.